The rows below give T cell receptor beta chains drawn from one sample of a study of radiation and T cells in renal cell carcinoma. TCRdb's copy holds only in-frame clones and misses some; the assay was immunoSEQ multiplex PCR. The sample gives approximately 79,000 clones, 82% of which show up once; about 6% is in the top ten. Sequencing was performed on blood, taken from a patient whose treatment included radiotherapy and nephrectomy. Receptor source: a man aged 60 to 75 with renal cell carcinoma. Both conserved end residues are part of each CDR3. A D gene is named only where the DNA matches it firmly. Part of the rows lack a size; the others show once, few, many or a class for expanded clones.

>TRBJ2-3|-|-|TRBV4-2
TGTGCCAGCAGCCAAGGCGGAGGGGACACAGATACGCAGTATTTT
CASSQGGGDTDTQYF
>TRBJ2-3|-|-|TRBV12-2
TGTGCAAGTCGCTTAGGGACTAGCTCATCTAGCACAGATACGCAGTATTTT
CASRLGTSSSSTDTQYF
>TRBJ1-1|-|-|TRBV5-6
TGTGCCAGCAGCCCCGGACGTTACACTGAAGCTTTCTTT
CASSPGRYTEAFF
>TRBJ2-7|-|TRBD2|TRBV7-9
TGTGCCAGCAGCTCATTAGGACTAGCGGGTTCCTACGAGCAGTACTTC
CASSSLGLAGSYEQYF
>TRBJ2-3|-|-|TRBV4-3
TGCGCCAGCAGCCAAGACAGGGTCACCACAGATACGCAGTATTTT
CASSQDRVTTDTQYF
>TRBJ2-3|-|TRBD2|TRBV29-1
TGCAGCGTTGACACGACTAGCCGGGATACGCAGTATTTT
CSVDTTSRDTQYF
>TRBJ2-1|few|-|TRBV5-6
TGTGCCAGCAGCTCCTCTAATGAGCAGTTCTTC
CASSSSNEQFF
>TRBJ2-5|-|TRBD2|TRBV6-1
TGTGCCAGCGGGGGAACGGGAGGGAGGGAAGAGACCCAGTACTTC
CASGGTGGREETQYF
>TRBJ1-1|few|-|TRBV7-3
TGTGCCAGCAGCTTGAGGGGAATTATGAACACTGAAGCTTTCTTT
CASSLRGIMNTEAFF
>TRBJ2-7|-|-|TRBV6-1
TGTGCCAGCAGTCTGGATTACGAGCAGTACTTC
CASSLDYEQYF
>TRBJ2-7|-|TRBD2|TRBV6-6
TGTGCCAGCAGTTACCTTGGACTAGCGACGACCTACGAGCAGTACTTC
CASSYLGLATTYEQYF
>TRBJ2-7|-|TRBD2|TRBV27
TGTGCCAGCAGCTTGGGGACTAGCGGGAGTAGGGGGCAGTACTTC
CASSLGTSGSRGQYF
>TRBJ2-7|-|-|TRBV7-9
TGTGCCAGCAGCCTCCCTCGGGGTCCGGACTACGAGCAGTACTTC
CASSLPRGPDYEQYF
>TRBJ1-4|-|-|TRBV15
TGTGCCACCAGCAGAGGTGGAGGAGGAGAAGAAAAACTGTTTTTT
CATSRGGGGEEKLFF
>TRBJ2-7|few|TRBD1|TRBV6-6
TGTGCCAGCAACCCGTCCGGGACAGCCTCCTACGAGCAGTACTTC
CASNPSGTASYEQYF
>TRBJ2-2|-|TRBD2|TRBV7-9
TGTGCCAGCAGCTCGGGGACTAGCGCCACGAACACCGGGGAGCTGTTTTTT
CASSSGTSATNTGELFF
>TRBJ2-1|-|-|TRBV6-5
TGTGCCAGCAGTTACTCTTCCCAGGGATGGAGGAATGAGCAGTTCTTC
CASSYSSQGWRNEQFF